This TCR beta chain was profiled in a study of blood T cell repertoires in COVID-19. Background on the study: The analysed material was cDNA or gDNA that came from T cells, B-cell-depleted T cells, or PBMCs.

The recovered donors of Cohort 3 showed two negative PCRs, clearance, or symptom resolution. As processed by the authors: Amplifying reference gene primers gave estimates of nucleated cell counts. This table comes from immunoSEQ multiplex PCR, and its TCRdb copy is limited to in-frame clones, with some not included. Clone size and the V and J calls come from that table; the DNA yielded D and trimming. The sample consists of about 260,000 clones, 88% of them appearing once. This TCR derives from a woman between 50 and 59 years old who had recovered from COVID-19. The sample comprised PBMCs or T cells enriched from blood (not recorded which).

This CDR3 reads CASSKIWGTGRHEKLFF. CDR3 nucleotides: TGTGCCAGCAGCAAAATTTGGGGGACAGGGAGGCATGAAAAACTGTTTTTT. V is TRBV21-1 and J is TRBJ1-4; the table's D gene call, TRBD1, was not cross checked with the DNA. TRBV21-1 counts as a pseudogene. The CDR3 is 17 amino acids.